This T cell receptor (beta chain) was sequenced during a study of blood T cell repertoires in COVID-19. The germline V gene has CDR1 SGHKS and CDR2 YYEKEE (reference sequence). Trimming at V came to 4 bases and at J to 5 bases, leaving 14 bases not matched to a gene. This CDR3 comprises 17 residues. Produced via immunoSEQ multiplex PCR; TCRdb's table is partial and in-frame only. The sample has some 120,000 clones, 90% seen once; the top ten hold under 2%. Sequenced: peripheral blood. The genes are TRBV5-5 and TRBJ2-1; 8 nucleotides align to TRBD2. The source of this sequence is a human donor with active COVID-19. The donor label of this sample is uncertain. CDR3 in amino acids: CASSGIWGGGFNNEQFF. In nucleotides, the CDR3 is TGTGCCAGCAGCGGGATTTGGGGCGGGGGGTTTAACAATGAGCAGTTCTTC. Full variable domain (outside the CDR3, taken from reference TRBV5-5 and TRBJ2-1): DAGVTQSPTHLIKTRGQQVTLRCSPISGHKSVSWYQQVLGQGPQFIFQYYEKEERGRGNFPDRFSARQFPNYSSELNVNALLLGDSALYLCASSGIWGGGFNNEQFFGPGTRLTVL.